The entry below gives a single T cell receptor beta chain sequence along with its context. The germline V and J ends were trimmed by 0 bases and 0 bases, with 10 bases remaining between them. Germline CDR1 is SGDLS and CDR2 is YYNGEE. The CDR3 loop spans 15 amino acids. Documented time point: pre-sensitization, week 0. Treatment reported: therapeutic diphenylcyclopropenone sensitization with weekly scalp DPC. The data were obtained in a study of human T cells and chemical hapten exposure. On the study more broadly: Patients had diphenylcyclopropenone applied to the scalp weekly throughout the approximately 25-week study.

TCRdb re-called the RACE reads with MiXCR, one entry per CDR3 protein. Of tens of thousands of distinct CDR3 sequences in the sample, roughly 7.2% are singletons; the top ten hold 1.3%. The clonotype comes from a woman between 50 and 59 years old with alopecia areata. Some clones in this sample may be carry-over from other donors' samples. The source was whole blood, collected in connection with sensitization to the hapten diphenylcyclopropenone (DPC). This sequence joins TRBV9 and TRBJ2-7, with D possibly matching TRBD2 (6 bases). CDR3 residues: CASSVAGGFSYEQYF. The DNA for the CDR3 is TGTGCCAGCAGCGTAGCCGGGGGTTTCTCCTACGAGCAGTACTTC.